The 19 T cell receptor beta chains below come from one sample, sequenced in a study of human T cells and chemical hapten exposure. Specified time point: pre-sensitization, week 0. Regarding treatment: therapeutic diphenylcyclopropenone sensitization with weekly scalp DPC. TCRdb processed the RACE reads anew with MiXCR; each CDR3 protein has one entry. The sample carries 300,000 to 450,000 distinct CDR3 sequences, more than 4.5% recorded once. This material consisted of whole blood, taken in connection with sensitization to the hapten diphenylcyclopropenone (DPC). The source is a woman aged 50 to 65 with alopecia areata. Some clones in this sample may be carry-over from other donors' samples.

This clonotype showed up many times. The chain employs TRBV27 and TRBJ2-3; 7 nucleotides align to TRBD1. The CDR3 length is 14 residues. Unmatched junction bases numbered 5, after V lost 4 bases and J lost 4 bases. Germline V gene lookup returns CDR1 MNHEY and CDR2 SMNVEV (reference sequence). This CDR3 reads CASSSRGRPDTQYF. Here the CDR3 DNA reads TGTGCCAGCAGTTCGAGGGGGCGCCCAGATACGCAGTATTTT.

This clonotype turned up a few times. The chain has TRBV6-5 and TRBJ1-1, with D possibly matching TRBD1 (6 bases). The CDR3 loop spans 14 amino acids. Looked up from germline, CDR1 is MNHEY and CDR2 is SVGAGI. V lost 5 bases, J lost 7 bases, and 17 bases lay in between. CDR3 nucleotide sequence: TGTGCCAGCAGTCAACTCGCCCGGACAGATGAAGCTTTCTTT. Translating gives CASSQLARTDEAFF.

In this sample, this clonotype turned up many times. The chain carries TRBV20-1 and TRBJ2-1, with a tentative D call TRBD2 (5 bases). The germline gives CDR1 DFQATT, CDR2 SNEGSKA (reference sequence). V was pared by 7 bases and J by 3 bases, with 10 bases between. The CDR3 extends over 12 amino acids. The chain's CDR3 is CSGTGLYNEQFF. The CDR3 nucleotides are TGCAGTGGAACTGGACTCTACAATGAGCAGTTCTTC.

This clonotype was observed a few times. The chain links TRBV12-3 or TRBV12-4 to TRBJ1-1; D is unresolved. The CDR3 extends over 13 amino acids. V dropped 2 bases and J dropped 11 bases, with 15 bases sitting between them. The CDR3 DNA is TGTGCCAGCAGTTTAAAATTGCTGGGATTGGCTTTCTTT. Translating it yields CASSLKLLGLAFF.

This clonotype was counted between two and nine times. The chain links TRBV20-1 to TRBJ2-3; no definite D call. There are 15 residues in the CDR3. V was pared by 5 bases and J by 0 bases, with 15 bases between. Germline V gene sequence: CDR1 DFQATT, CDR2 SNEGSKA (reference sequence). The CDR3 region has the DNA TGCAGTGCTGAGACGTGGAGTCCTAGCACAGATACGCAGTATTTT. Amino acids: CSAETWSPSTDTQYF.

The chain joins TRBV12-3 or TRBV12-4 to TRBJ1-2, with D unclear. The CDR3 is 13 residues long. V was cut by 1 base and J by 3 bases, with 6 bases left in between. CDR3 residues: CASSLGKHYGYTF. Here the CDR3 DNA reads TGTGCCAGCAGTTTAGGGAAACACTATGGCTACACCTTC.

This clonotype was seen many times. CDR3 in amino acids: CASSADRDRNVLTF. Here the CDR3 DNA reads TGTGCCAGCAGCGCAGACCGGGACAGAAACGTCCTGACTTTC. The chain joins TRBV7-2 to TRBJ2-6, with 7 bases aligning to TRBD1. This CDR3 has 14 amino acids. V trimming: 5 bases; J trimming: 10 bases; junction bases outside the gene matches: 8. Germline values: CDR1 SGHTA, CDR2 FQGNSA.

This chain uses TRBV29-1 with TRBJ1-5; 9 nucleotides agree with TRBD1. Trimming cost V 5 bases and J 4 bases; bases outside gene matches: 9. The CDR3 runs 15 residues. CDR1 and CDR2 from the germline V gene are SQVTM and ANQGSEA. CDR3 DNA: TGCAGCGTTTCCCTACCGGGACAGGGAAATCAGCCCCAGCATTTT. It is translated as CSVSLPGQGNQPQHF.

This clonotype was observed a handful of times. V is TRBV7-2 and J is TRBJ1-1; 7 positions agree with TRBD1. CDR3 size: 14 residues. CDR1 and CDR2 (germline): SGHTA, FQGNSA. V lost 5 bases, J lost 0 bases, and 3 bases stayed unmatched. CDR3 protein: CASSETGLNTEAFF. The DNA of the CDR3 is TGTGCCAGCAGCGAGACAGGGCTGAACACTGAAGCTTTCTTT. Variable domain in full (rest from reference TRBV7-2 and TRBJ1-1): GAGVSQSPSNKVTEKGKDVELRCDPISGHTALYWYRQSLGQGLEFLIYFQGNSAPDKSGLPSDRFSAERTGGSVSTLTIQRTQQEDSAVYLCASSETGLNTEAFFGQGTRLTVV.

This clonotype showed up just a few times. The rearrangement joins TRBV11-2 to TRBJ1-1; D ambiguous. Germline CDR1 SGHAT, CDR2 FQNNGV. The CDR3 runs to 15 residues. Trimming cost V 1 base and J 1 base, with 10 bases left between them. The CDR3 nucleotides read TGTGCCAGCAGCTTAGCCAGCCTAGGGAACACTGAAGCTTTCTTT. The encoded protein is CASSLASLGNTEAFF.

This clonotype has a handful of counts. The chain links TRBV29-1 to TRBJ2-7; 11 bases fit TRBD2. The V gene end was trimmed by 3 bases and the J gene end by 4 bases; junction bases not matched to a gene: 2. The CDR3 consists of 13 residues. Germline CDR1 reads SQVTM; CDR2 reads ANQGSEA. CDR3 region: CSVETSGTYEQYF. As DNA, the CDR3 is TGCAGCGTTGAGACTAGCGGGACGTACGAGCAGTACTTC.

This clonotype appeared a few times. The CDR3 loop reads CSARDPSADPYQETQYF. In nucleotides, the CDR3 is TGCAGTGCTAGAGATCCCTCAGCGGACCCTTACCAAGAGACCCAGTACTTC. The rearrangement links TRBV20-1 to TRBJ2-5; D may be TRBD2 (5 bases). This CDR3 comprises 17 residues. V dropped 0 bases and J dropped 0 bases, with 17 bases sitting between them. CDR1 and CDR2 (germline): DFQATT, SNEGSKA (reference sequence).

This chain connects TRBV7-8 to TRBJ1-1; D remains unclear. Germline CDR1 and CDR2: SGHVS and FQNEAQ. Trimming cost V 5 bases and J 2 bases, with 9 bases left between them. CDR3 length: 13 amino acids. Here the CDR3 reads CASSQTPNTEAFF. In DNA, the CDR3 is TGTGCCAGCAGCCAGACACCCAACACTGAAGCTTTCTTT.

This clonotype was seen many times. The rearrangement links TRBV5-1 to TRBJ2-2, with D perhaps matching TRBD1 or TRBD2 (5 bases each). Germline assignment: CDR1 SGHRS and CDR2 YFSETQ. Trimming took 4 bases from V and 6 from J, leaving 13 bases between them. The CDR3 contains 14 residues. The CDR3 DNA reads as TGCGCCAGCAGCGGACTGCAGGGATCCGGGGAGCTGTTTTTT. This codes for CASSGLQGSGELFF.

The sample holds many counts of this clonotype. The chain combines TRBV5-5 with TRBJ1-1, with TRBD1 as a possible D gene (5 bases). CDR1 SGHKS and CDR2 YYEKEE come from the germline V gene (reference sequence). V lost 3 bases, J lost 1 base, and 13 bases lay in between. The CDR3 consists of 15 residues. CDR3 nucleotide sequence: TGTGCCAGCAGCTCCACGGGGCTTCAGAACACTGAAGCTTTCTTT. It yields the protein CASSSTGLQNTEAFF.

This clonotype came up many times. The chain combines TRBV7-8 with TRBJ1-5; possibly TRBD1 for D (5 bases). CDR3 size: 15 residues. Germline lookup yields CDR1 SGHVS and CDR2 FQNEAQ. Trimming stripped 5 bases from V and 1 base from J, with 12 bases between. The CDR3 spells CASSLMGESNQPQHF. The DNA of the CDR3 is TGTGCCAGCAGCCTGATGGGGGAGAGCAATCAGCCCCAGCATTTT.

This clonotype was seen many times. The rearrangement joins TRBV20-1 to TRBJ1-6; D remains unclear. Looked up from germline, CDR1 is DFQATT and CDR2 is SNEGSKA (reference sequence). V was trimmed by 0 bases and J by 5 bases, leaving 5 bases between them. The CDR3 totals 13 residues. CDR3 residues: CSARDRNNSPLHF. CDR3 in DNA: TGCAGTGCTAGAGACAGGAATAATTCACCCCTCCACTTT.

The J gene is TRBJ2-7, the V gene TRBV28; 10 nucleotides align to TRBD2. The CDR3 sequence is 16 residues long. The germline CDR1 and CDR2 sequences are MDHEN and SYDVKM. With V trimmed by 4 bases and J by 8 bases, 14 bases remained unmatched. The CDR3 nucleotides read TGTGCCAGCAGTTCCCCCGCTAGCGGGAGCCCTATGAAGCAGTACTTC. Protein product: CASSSPASGSPMKQYF.

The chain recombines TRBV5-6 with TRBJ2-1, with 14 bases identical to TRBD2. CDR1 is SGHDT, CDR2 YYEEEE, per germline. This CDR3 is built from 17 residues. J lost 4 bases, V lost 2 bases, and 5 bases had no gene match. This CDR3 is CASSFGLAGGGYNEQFF. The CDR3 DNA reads TGTGCCAGCAGCTTCGGACTAGCGGGAGGCGGGTACAATGAGCAGTTCTTC.